This is a list of T cell receptor beta chains from one sample in a study of shared T cell receptors in the human thymus. Sequencing was performed with immunoSEQ multiplex PCR; in TCRdb, only in-frame clones are kept and a portion is missing. The sample has a few hundred thousand clones, 95% seen once. The sequenced sample was thymocytes. The receptors here all came from a human donor. Each CDR3 is given without its conserved first and last residue. Size is omitted from some rows. Given values are once, few, many or a class for expanded clones.

ASSRVQGDTEAF,TRBV7-4,TRBJ1-1,-
ASRDRGLTDTQY,TRBV28,TRBJ2-3,-
ASSPRQGFPYEQY,TRBV27,TRBJ2-7,-
ASSGTPGTDTQY,TRBV7-2,TRBJ2-3,-
ATSREQGSAYYNEQF,TRBV15,TRBJ2-1,-
ASSPTPSAGGQNRGDTQY,TRBV4-2,TRBJ2-3,once
ASSPAAGRPYEQY,TRBV4-2,TRBJ2-7,-
ASSLGPIYEQY,TRBV5-1,TRBJ2-7,-
AWSVLRSYNEQF,TRBV30,TRBJ2-1,once
ASNEGDSTYEQY,TRBV19,TRBJ2-7,once
ASSLHYRGHYEQY,TRBV7-9,TRBJ2-7,once
AISESERATYEQY,TRBV10-3,TRBJ2-7,-
ASSQEQYNEQF,TRBV14,TRBJ2-1,-
ASSRETGTGELF,TRBV27,TRBJ2-2,-
ASSQGFWGRFRDTQY,TRBV14,TRBJ2-3,-
ASTAAPNEQF,TRBV28,TRBJ2-1,-
ASSLVLREGLADTQY,TRBV11-3,TRBJ2-3,-
ASSYRRGWRTGELF,TRBV6-5,TRBJ2-2,-
ASSLDTRSYGYT,TRBV5-1,TRBJ1-2,-
ASSPLGTPGQSNTEAF,TRBV7-6,TRBJ1-1,-
ASSLVAAYEQY,TRBV13,TRBJ2-7,-
ASSPSRSYEQF,TRBV18,TRBJ2-1,-
ASAPGTSGSNEQF,TRBV5-1,TRBJ2-1,-
AKPGRGRSYEQY,TRBV6-4,TRBJ2-7,-
ASNLRTVTGELF,TRBV11-2,TRBJ2-2,-
ASSLVFWSGGYGYT,TRBV5-4,TRBJ1-2,-
ASSSPGPQETQY,TRBV5-1,TRBJ2-5,-
ASSLVLGGIYNEQF,TRBV5-1,TRBJ2-1,-
ASSTTGTLLATEAF,TRBV11-2,TRBJ1-1,-
ASSPRTGGRAGTKNIQY,TRBV9,TRBJ2-4,-
SVEDQALADGGSGANVLT,TRBV29-1,TRBJ2-6,-
ASSRTRQGGDTQY,TRBV27,TRBJ2-3,-
ASSPPPQAF,TRBV7-7,TRBJ1-1,-
ASSSDLDRWYYEQY,TRBV6-5,TRBJ2-7,once
AIKLQGASEAF,TRBV28,TRBJ1-1,-
ASSLDYGYEQY,TRBV5-1,TRBJ2-7,-
ASSQDWWATERGLTEAF,TRBV4-3,TRBJ1-1,once
ATSSRDRKYNEQF,TRBV15,TRBJ2-1,-
ASSPAGQGDYEQY,TRBV5-1,TRBJ2-7,-
ASSLRAIVSGNTIY,TRBV5-6,TRBJ1-3,-
ASSLERGVNYGYT,TRBV5-5,TRBJ1-2,once
SVEGGTEQY,TRBV29-1,TRBJ2-7,-
SSTRGAGGYNEQF,TRBV29-1,TRBJ2-1,-
ASSLETTYEQY,TRBV5-4,TRBJ2-7,-
ASSLTGNTEAF,TRBV27,TRBJ1-1,-
ASSLDREAKNIQY,TRBV19,TRBJ2-4,-
ASSLVGGTGENQPQH,TRBV7-8,TRBJ1-5,-
ASSLGPGGFYPEAF,TRBV27,TRBJ1-1,-